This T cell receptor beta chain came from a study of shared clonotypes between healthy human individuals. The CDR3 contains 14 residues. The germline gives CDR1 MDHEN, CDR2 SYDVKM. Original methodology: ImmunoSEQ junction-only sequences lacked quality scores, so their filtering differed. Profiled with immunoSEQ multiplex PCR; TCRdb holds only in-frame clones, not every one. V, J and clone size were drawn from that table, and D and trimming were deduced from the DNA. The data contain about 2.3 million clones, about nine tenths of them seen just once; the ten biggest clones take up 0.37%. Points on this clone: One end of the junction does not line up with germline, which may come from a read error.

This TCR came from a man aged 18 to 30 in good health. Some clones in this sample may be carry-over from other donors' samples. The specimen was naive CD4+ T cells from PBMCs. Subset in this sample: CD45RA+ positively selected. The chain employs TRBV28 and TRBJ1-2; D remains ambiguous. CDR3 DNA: TGTGCCAACAGTTGGGCCCCGGAGAACTATGGCTACACCTTC. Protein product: CANSWAPENYGYTF.